Listed here is a single T cell receptor beta chain. Its antigen is not known. Researchers ran the PCR with 60 Vbeta and 13 Jbeta primers. The method was immunoSEQ multiplex PCR; TCRdb's version includes in-frame clones alone and lacks a portion of them. This sample has roughly 150,000 clones, with 85% found just once. These data belong to a study of cytomegalovirus exposure and HLA in healthy donors. This CDR3 is 19 amino acids long. The junction had 13 bases not matched to a gene; V was cut back by 1 base and J by 7 bases. Germline assignment: CDR1 MNHEY and CDR2 SMNVEV (reference sequence). Points from the study as a whole: Researchers reported in a later analysis that a missense DCLRE1C variant was tied to TCR beta V- and J-gene trimming. A list of around 160 TCR beta chains associated with cytomegalovirus was given.

This chain joins TRBV27 and TRBJ1-6, with 10 positions matching TRBD1. The sequenced material came from PBMCs. This receptor was identified in a boy aged 2 to 9 in good health and CMV-seronegative. The CDR3 reads CASSLFPPGTGDENSPLHF. As DNA, the CDR3 is TGTGCCAGCAGTTTATTTCCCCCCGGGACAGGGGACGAGAATTCACCCCTCCACTTT.